Listed here are 24 T cell receptor beta chains from one sample, sequenced in a study of blood T cells in healthy people across ages. A J-beta primer mix and a sample-barcoded 5' primer were used in a second PCR of about 7 to 12 cycles. TCRdb called the 5' RACE reads again in MiXCR, with one record for every CDR3 protein. The sample records more than 700,000 distinct CDR3 sequences, around half being singletons. The sample comprised blood. The receptor set was obtained from an elderly man in good health.

This rearrangement joins TRBV9 to TRBJ2-3; D possibly corresponds to TRBD1 (6 bases). The CDR3 sequence is 18 residues long. CDR1 and CDR2 (germline): SGDLS, YYNGEE. Trimming took off 0 bases at V and 1 base at J, with 18 bases between the two ends. The CDR3 sequence: CASSVASAGVEGTDTQYF. The DNA for the CDR3 is TGTGCCAGCAGCGTAGCTTCCGCAGGGGTGGAGGGCACAGATACGCAGTATTTT. The variable domain in full, with the rest retrieved from reference TRBV9 and TRBJ2-3, is DSGVTQTPKHLITATGQRVTLRCSPRSGDLSVYWYQQSLDQGLQFLIQYYNGEERAKGNILERFSAQQFPDLHSELNLSSLELGDSALYFCASSVASAGVEGTDTQYFGPGTRLTVL.

The V gene is TRBV2, the J gene TRBJ2-2; no firm D call. Germline V CDR1 and CDR2: SNHLY, FYNNEI. Trimming removed 2 bases from V and 5 bases from J, with 6 bases in between. The CDR3 totals 13 residues. CDR3 sequence reads: CASSESRTGELFF. Written as DNA, the CDR3 is TGTGCCAGCAGTGAATCGCGGACCGGGGAGCTGTTTTTT. The whole variable domain, filled in from reference TRBV2 and TRBJ2-2, reads EPEVTQTPSHQVTQMGQEVILRCVPISNHLYFYWYRQILGQKVEFLVSFYNNEISEKSEIFDDQFSVERPDGSNFTLKIRSTKLEDSAMYFCASSESRTGELFFGEGSRLTVL.

This chain joins TRBV11-3 and TRBJ2-3; 8 bases match TRBD1. The germline V gene encodes CDR1 SGHNT and CDR2 YENEEA. The CDR3 consists of 14 residues. Trimming took 6 bases from V and 2 from J; bases not matched to a gene: 4. CDR3 loop: CASRTGAATDTQYF. The CDR3 coding sequence is TGTGCCAGCAGGACAGGGGCTGCCACAGATACGCAGTATTTT.

The chain couples TRBV3-1 to TRBJ2-2; TRBD2 aligns across 10 bases. CDR1 is LGHDT, CDR2 YNNKEL, per germline (reference sequence). J gave up 5 bases and V 3 bases, and 9 bases lay outside the gene matches. The CDR3 is 17 amino acids. The CDR3 sequence is CASSHRRLAGQTGELFF. In DNA, the CDR3 is TGTGCCAGCAGCCATCGCCGACTAGCGGGCCAGACCGGGGAGCTGTTTTTT.

This clonotype was observed a handful of times. The rearrangement uses TRBV14 and TRBJ2-1; the match to TRBD2 covers 8 bases. Per the germline V gene, CDR1 is SGHDN and CDR2 is FVKESK. This CDR3 has 16 amino acids. With V trimmed by 0 bases and J by 10 bases, 11 bases remained unmatched. Written as DNA, the CDR3 is TGTGCCAGCAGCCAAGACATCGGGAGGGCCTGGAACGAGCAGTTCTTC. It specifies CASSQDIGRAWNEQFF.

The sample holds a few counts of this clonotype. V gene TRBV29-1 combines with J gene TRBJ2-7, with D possibly being TRBD1 (5 bases). The CDR3 spans 12 residues. The germline V and J ends were trimmed by 6 bases and 0 bases, with 9 bases remaining between them. Germline lookup yields CDR1 SQVTM and CDR2 ANQGSEA. The CDR3 protein is CSVATGSYEQYF. The CDR3 bases are TGCAGCGTGGCCACAGGCTCCTACGAGCAGTACTTC.

A note on this clonotype: At one of its ends the junction is not consistent with the germline gene, which may arise from a read error. The chain employs TRBV2 and TRBJ2-3; 11 bases align to TRBD1. This CDR3 is built from 16 residues. Germline CDR1 SNHLY, CDR2 FYNNEI. CDR3 sequence: CASRARGQGVRDRQYF. The CDR3 DNA sequence: TGTGCCAGCAGGGCGAGGGGACAGGGGGTCCGGGATAGGCAGTATTTT.

V gene TRBV7-9 combines with J gene TRBJ1-1, with no clear D. The CDR3 is 12 residues long. Germline CDR1 reads SEHNR; CDR2 reads FQNEAQ (reference sequence). V lost 0 bases and J 11 bases, leaving 10 bases between the germline ends. CDR3 in amino acids: CASSLAANKAFF. CDR3 DNA sequence: TGTGCCAGCAGCTTAGCAGCAAATAAGGCTTTCTTT.

J is TRBJ1-6 and V is TRBV20-1; D unclear. The CDR3 has 15 amino acids. Germline lookup yields CDR1 DFQATT and CDR2 SNEGSKA (reference sequence). The germline V and J ends were trimmed by 5 bases and 0 bases, with 11 bases remaining between them. The CDR3 coding sequence is TGCAGTGCTCCCTCTGCGAGCTCCTATAATTCACCCCTCCACTTT. Amino acid sequence: CSAPSASSYNSPLHF.

This chain connects TRBV20-1 to TRBJ2-7; 9 nucleotides align to TRBD1. Germline V gene lookup returns CDR1 DFQATT and CDR2 SNEGSKA (reference sequence). The CDR3 is made up of 16 amino acids. V was clipped by 5 bases and J by 2 bases; unmatched bases: 13. The CDR3 DNA is TGCAGTGCTGAAGGGGGACAGGGAGTTTCTCCCTACGAGCAGTACTTC. Its translation is CSAEGGQGVSPYEQYF.

The chain couples TRBV27 to TRBJ2-1; 8 bases agree with TRBD2. The length of the CDR3 is 16 residues. From germline, CDR1 is MNHEY and CDR2 SMNVEV (reference sequence). After removal of 2 bases from V and 5 bases from J, the junction contained 8 bases not matched to a gene. CDR3 coding DNA: TGTGCCAGCAGTTTAGCGGGAGGATCACGCAACAATGAGCAGTTCTTC. Protein: CASSLAGGSRNNEQFF.

V and J are TRBV10-3 and TRBJ2-6, with D unresolved. Germline loops: CDR1 ENHRY, CDR2 SYGVKD. This CDR3 is built from 15 residues. V was pared by 3 bases and J by 2 bases, with 8 bases between. This CDR3 is CAISELEPGANVLTF. The CDR3 region has the DNA TGTGCCATCAGTGAACTTGAGCCTGGGGCCAACGTCCTGACTTTC.

The chain has TRBV6-5 and TRBJ1-3, with 7 bases matching TRBD1. The V gene end was trimmed by 0 bases and the J gene end by 4 bases; junction bases not matched to a gene: 12. Germline CDR1 reads MNHEY; CDR2 reads SVGAGI. The CDR3 loop spans 18 amino acids. The CDR3 sequence is CASSYSGRGRGTGNTIYF. CDR3 nucleotide sequence: TGTGCCAGCAGTTACTCCGGGAGGGGGCGAGGCACGGGAAACACCATATATTTT.

V usage is TRBV30 and J usage is TRBJ1-1; D not certain. Trimming removed 1 base from V and 4 bases from J, with 13 bases in between. Germline V CDR1 and CDR2: GTSNPN, SVGIG (reference sequence). CDR3 length: 14 amino acids. DNA of the CDR3: TGTGCCTGGAGTGATGGGCAGGAGGGCACTGAAGCTTTCTTT. Amino acid sequence: CAWSDGQEGTEAFF. Full variable domain (outside the CDR3, taken from reference TRBV30 and TRBJ1-1): SQTIHQWPATLVQPVGSPLSLECTVEGTSNPNLYWYRQAAGRGLQLLFYSVGIGQISSEVPQNLSASRPQDRQFILSSKKLLLSDSGFYLCAWSDGQEGTEAFFGQGTRLTVV.

This clonotype was detected only a few times. The chain is built from TRBV20-1 and TRBJ1-5; D gene unclear. V lost 0 bases to trimming and J lost 2 bases, with 14 bases between them. This CDR3 has 16 amino acids. Germline values: CDR1 DFQATT, CDR2 SNEGSKA (reference sequence). The CDR3 sequence: CSARDALSAGNQPQHF. CDR3 coding DNA: TGCAGTGCTAGAGATGCTCTCTCCGCGGGCAATCAGCCCCAGCATTTT.

The rearrangement uses TRBV7-8 and TRBJ1-5; 12 nucleotides align to TRBD1. CDR1 and CDR2 (germline): SGHVS, FQNEAQ. Unmatched junction bases numbered 12, after V lost 5 bases and J lost 7 bases. The CDR3 consists of 17 residues. CDR3 in DNA: TGTGCCAGCAGCACCTCGGGACAGGGGGCGATGAGGCAGCCCCAGCATTTT. This translates into CASSTSGQGAMRQPQHF. The full variable domain, its missing parts supplied by reference TRBV7-8 and TRBJ1-5, is GAGVSQSPRYKVAKRGQDVALRCDPISGHVSLFWYQQALGQGPEFLTYFQNEAQLDKSGLPSDRFFAERPEGSVSTLKIQRTQQEDSAVYLCASSTSGQGAMRQPQHFGDGTRLSIL.

J is TRBJ2-3 and V is TRBV9, with D unclear. The germline V and J ends were trimmed by 0 bases and 2 bases, with 7 bases remaining between them. This CDR3 has 14 residues. CDR1 is SGDLS, CDR2 YYNGEE, per germline. The CDR3 bases are TGTGCCAGCAGCGTAGCTAGATACACAGATACGCAGTATTTT. Translating it yields CASSVARYTDTQYF.

There are a few counts of this clonotype. This sequence joins TRBV2 and TRBJ2-5, with 9 bases aligning to TRBD1. The J segment lost 5 bases and the V segment lost 3 bases, leaving 4 bases of the junction unmatched. From germline, CDR1 is SNHLY and CDR2 FYNNEI. This CDR3 has 14 residues. The CDR3 is CASSEDRGGETQYF. Here the CDR3 DNA reads TGTGCCAGCAGTGAGGACAGGGGAGGCGAGACCCAGTACTTC.

In this sample, this clonotype turned up a few times. The chain employs TRBV7-2 and TRBJ2-3, with 9 bases aligning to TRBD2. The CDR3 is made up of 16 amino acids. With 1 base clipped from V and 3 bases from J, the junction kept 5 bases outside the gene matches. The germline CDR1 and CDR2 sequences are SGHTA and FQGNSA. DNA of the CDR3: TGTGCCAGCAGCTTAGAAGGGCTAGCGGGAACAGATACGCAGTATTTT. As protein: CASSLEGLAGTDTQYF.

The table lists this clonotype with many counts. The chain is built from TRBV20-1 and TRBJ2-1; 7 nucleotides align to TRBD2. Germline V gene sequence: CDR1 DFQATT, CDR2 SNEGSKA (reference sequence). V trimming: 3 bases; J trimming: 8 bases; junction bases outside the gene matches: 16. The CDR3 has 16 amino acids. The CDR3 here is CSASSYWGEGPHEQFF. As DNA, the CDR3 is TGCAGTGCTAGCAGCTATTGGGGGGAGGGCCCTCATGAGCAGTTCTTC.

J is TRBJ1-1 and V is TRBV24-1, with D maybe TRBD1 (5 bases). The CDR3 totals 16 residues. The germline V gene has CDR1 KGHDR and CDR2 SFDVKD. V lost 2 bases to trimming and J lost 5 bases, with 17 bases between them. The CDR3 coding sequence is TGTGCCACCAGTGATTACCACGGGGGAAGGAAAACTGAAGCTTTCTTT. Translated: CATSDYHGGRKTEAFF.

The sample holds a few counts of this clonotype. V and J are TRBV24-1 and TRBJ2-1, with TRBD1 identical over 9 bases. V trimming: 3 bases; J trimming: 6 bases; junction bases outside the gene matches: 11. The CDR3 runs 17 residues. Germline values: CDR1 KGHDR, CDR2 SFDVKD. CDR3: CATSDLPGQGFPNEQFF. The CDR3 DNA sequence: TGTGCCACCAGTGATCTCCCGGGACAGGGCTTCCCCAATGAGCAGTTCTTC.

This clonotype turned up a few times. The chain links TRBV12-3 or TRBV12-4 to TRBJ2-3; TRBD1 or TRBD2 may be the D gene (5 bases each). The CDR3 covers 15 residues. Deletions cut 7 bases from V and 5 bases from J, with 19 bases between. The CDR3 loop reads CASNKREGWGDTQYF. DNA for the CDR3: TGTGCCAGCAACAAAAGAGAGGGGTGGGGAGATACGCAGTATTTT.

This clonotype was counted between two and nine times. The chain employs TRBV7-2 and TRBJ2-3, with unresolved D. The germline CDR1 and CDR2 sequences are SGHTA and FQGNSA. The CDR3 is 15 residues long. Between the trimmed V and J ends, which lost 4 bases and 0 bases, there was a span of 11 bases. In DNA, the CDR3 is TGTGCCAGCAGCTCACCCCTTCCTAGCACAGATACGCAGTATTTT. Protein: CASSSPLPSTDTQYF.